This T cell receptor (beta chain) was identified in a study of blood T cell repertoires in COVID-19 (dated by TCRdb to the early 2020s). Some background on the complete study: Samples covering the acute and convalescent phases of COVID-19 were provided by collaborators in the United States, Italy and Spain. The samples were drawn from the first 160 participants of the ongoing ImmuneRACE study and from 1,254 subjects provided by 6 global collaborators. Where HLA class I and class II types were available, the types were taken from metadata supplied by the sample provider, not from assay-based typing. The material from the prospective study consisted of cDNA or gDNA derived from T cells, B-cell-depleted T cells, or PBMCs. The repertoires were made available in a free public database intended to serve as a resource for research on the immune response to SARS-CoV-2. Nearly every sample came with metadata listing a de-identified subject ID, COVID-19 status, age in years and sex. Subjects who had been exposed to COVID-19, were actively infected with it, or had recovered from it provided the deeply sampled blood TCRbeta repertoires that made up the dataset. The paper's findings and limits, for the study overall: Clinical and demographic metadata were provided uncurated, with the amount varying by source and participant.

The trim is 6 bases for V and 5 bases for J, with a gap of 29 bases between the germline ends. CDR1 MDHEN and CDR2 SYDVKM were looked up in the germline V gene. The CDR3, from cysteine to phenylalanine, totals 19 residues. The kept DNA is CDR3 alone, 57 bases in frame from the first base. TCRbeta CDR3 regions were amplified from genomic DNA using the immunoSEQ Assay, a bias-controlled multiplex PCR. In the authors' own workflow: The number of nucleated cells in each sample was estimated from the amplification of reference gene primers within the assay. Sequence reads were collapsed and filtered to measure the absolute abundance of every unique TCRbeta CDR3 rearrangement. For each sample, productive Simpson clonality was calculated by taking the square root of Simpson's diversity index across productive rearrangements. Imported from immuneACCESS, the table was reduced by TCRdb to in-frame sequences with V and J called. These copies leave out some clones; in studies compared against another copy, an unresolved V gene accounts for under half, and the cause of the remainder is not known. V, J and clone size were drawn from that table, and D and trimming were deduced from the DNA. The sample table holds about 190,000 clones, of which around 80% were seen once. The top ten constitute about 3% of the sample.

Whole blood was collected in K2EDTA tubes by collaborating institutions according to the institutions' own protocols. For TCRbeta analysis, collaborators shipped samples as frozen whole blood, isolated PBMCs, or DNA extracted from either of those sample types. With regard to this clone: What this receptor recognizes is not known. The record has no base qualities; no much larger clone is one base away.

The sequence was obtained from a woman of 80 years or more with active or convalescent COVID-19. Sequencing was performed on peripheral blood. Here the chain combines TRBV28 and TRBJ2-1, with a weak D call of TRBD2 (5 bases match). In nucleotides, the sequence is TGTGCCAGCAGCTCTAGAGGGTCCACCGCCCACTATTTACACAATGAGCAGTTCTTC. Translated, this is CASSSRGSTAHYLHNEQFF.